The 26 T cell receptor beta chains listed next were all sequenced from one sample in a study of regulatory T cells in long-lasting Graves disease. Time point noted: newly diagnosed GD, antithyroid drugs for less than 3 months. PBMCs were the source of the RNA used for TCR sequencing. With iRepertoire HTBI primers and Arm-PCR of CDR3 regions, TCR beta libraries were built. TCRdb itself ran the multiplex PCR reads through MiXCR, one entry per CDR3 protein. The sample includes 550,000 or so distinct CDR3 sequences, more than 10% of them seen just once. The sample was also reused in another study, on T cells in Graves' hyperthyroidism and ophthalmopathy.

The specimen comprised peripheral blood mononuclear cells (PBMCs), sampled at new diagnosis, from a patient treated with antithyroid drugs. Receptors originate from a woman between 25 and 40 years old with Graves disease.

This clonotype came up a few times. The chain uses TRBV12-3 or TRBV12-4 and TRBJ2-1; 7 nucleotides agree with TRBD2. This CDR3 is built from 16 residues. V shed 3 bases, J shed 7 bases, and the junction held 12 bases outside the gene matches. The CDR3 protein is CASSFPGREALNEQFF. CDR3 coding DNA: TGTGCCAGCAGTTTTCCTGGCCGGGAGGCCTTGAATGAGCAGTTCTTC.

The chain has TRBV12-3 or TRBV12-4 and TRBJ1-1, with 7 bases that match TRBD1. This CDR3 is built from 13 residues. The ends lost 7 bases at V and 4 bases at J; junction bases unmatched: 6. The CDR3 nucleotides are TGTGCCAGCATTAGGAGACAGGGCACTGAAGCTTTCTTT. Amino acid sequence: CASIRRQGTEAFF.

In the case of this clonotype: With a far larger clone one base away, a read error is the likely cause. The V gene is TRBV20-1, the J gene TRBJ2-1, with 7 bases identical to TRBD1. Germline V CDR1 and CDR2: DFQATT, SNEGSKA (reference sequence). The length of the CDR3 is 15 residues. V lost 3 bases, J lost 13 bases, and 18 bases stayed unmatched. The CDR3 DNA sequence: TGCAGTGCTAGCATGTGGGACAGAATGGGAGAGACCCAGTTCTTC. This codes for CSASMWDRMGETQFF.

As concerns this clonotype: Just one base apart from a much larger clone, this may be a read error. The V gene is TRBV20-1, the J gene TRBJ2-7, with D possibly being TRBD2 (5 bases). Germline loops: CDR1 DFQATT, CDR2 SNEGSKA (reference sequence). The CDR3 runs to 16 residues. This CDR3 reads CGARDWLSGFRGEQYF. Here the CDR3 DNA reads TGCGGTGCTAGAGATTGGTTATCTGGGTTTAGAGGGGAGCAGTACTTC.

This clonotype has at least ten counts. This chain links TRBV5-1 with TRBJ2-7, with 7 bases that match TRBD2. V lost 0 bases to trimming and J lost 5 bases; unmatched junction nucleotides: 5. The CDR3 is made up of 14 amino acids. CDR1 and CDR2 from the germline V gene are SGHRS and YFSETQ. Here the CDR3 DNA reads TGCGCCAGCAGCTTGGAACGGGAGGAAGACGAGCAGTACTTC. This gives the protein CASSLEREEDEQYF.

This clonotype was recorded many times. The rearrangement joins TRBV20-1 to TRBJ2-7, with TRBD1 matching 12 bases. The CDR3 totals 18 residues. Losses at the gene ends were 3 bases for V and 4 bases for J; bases not matched to a gene: 16. Germline V gene data show CDR1 as DFQATT and CDR2 as SNEGSKA (reference sequence). The CDR3 sequence is CSASGRGQGAGFGYEQYF. The CDR3, as DNA: TGCAGTGCTAGCGGACGGGGACAGGGGGCCGGATTTGGATACGAGCAGTACTTC.

The table lists this clonotype with many counts. The chain uses TRBV18 and TRBJ1-1, with a possible D match to TRBD1 (5 bases). Trimming left V 2 bases short and J 4 bases short, with 14 bases between. The CDR3 is made up of 15 amino acids. The V gene's germline CDR1 is KGHSH and CDR2 LQKENI. In nucleotides, the CDR3 is TGTGCCAGCTCACCAAATAGGCAGGGAGCCACTGAAGCTTTCTTT. Residues: CASSPNRQGATEAFF.

The rearrangement links TRBV20-1 to TRBJ2-7; D is uncertain. The V and J ends lost 4 bases and 6 bases respectively, with 22 bases between them. Germline values: CDR1 DFQATT, CDR2 SNEGSKA (reference sequence). This CDR3 is 15 amino acids long. CDR3 bases: TGCAGTGCTAAGGCTGGTTCCTCCGATTTTAGCGAGCAGTACTTC. This translates into CSAKAGSSDFSEQYF.

This clonotype was seen more than once but under ten times. This may be a read error, as it is one base from a much larger clone. The CDR3 bases are TGTGCCAGCAGCCGTCTCGGGGGACTCTCCTACAGTGAGCAGTTCTTC. This codes for CASSRLGGLSYSEQFF. The V gene is TRBV28, the J gene TRBJ2-1; D might be TRBD2 (6 bases). The CDR3 has 16 residues. The germline gives CDR1 MDHEN, CDR2 SYDVKM.

This chain uses TRBV6-2 or TRBV6-3 with TRBJ2-2; 16 bases are a match to TRBD2. The V and J ends lost 7 bases and 7 bases, in that order; junction bases with no gene match: 6. Germline-derived CDR1 and CDR2 are MNHEY and SVGEGT. The CDR3 consists of 16 residues. As DNA, the CDR3 is TGTGCCAGCAAGGGACTAGCGGGAGGGCCTGGCGGGGAGCTGTTTTTT. It is translated as CASKGLAGGPGGELFF.

This clonotype was counted many times. This chain links TRBV28 with TRBJ1-5, with 7 positions matching TRBD1. There are 14 residues in the CDR3. Trimming took 4 bases from V and 6 from J; bases not matched to a gene: 6. Germline values: CDR1 MDHEN, CDR2 SYDVKM. CDR3 in amino acids: CASSSGTVSQPQHF. The CDR3 nucleotides are TGTGCCAGCAGTTCAGGGACAGTAAGTCAGCCCCAGCATTTT. Variable domain in full (rest from reference TRBV28 and TRBJ1-5): DVKVTQSSRYLVKRTGEKVFLECVQDMDHENMFWYRQDPGLGLRLIYFSYDVKMKEKGDIPEGYSVSREKKERFSLILESASTNQTSMYLCASSSGTVSQPQHFGDGTRLSIL.

This clonotype was picked up many times. This chain joins TRBV3-1 and TRBJ1-2; D possibly corresponds to TRBD1 (6 bases). The V gene lost 8 bases and the J gene lost 4 bases, with 20 bases spanning the gap. This CDR3 contains 15 residues. Germline values: CDR1 LGHDT, CDR2 YNNKEL (reference sequence). The CDR3 DNA is TGTGCCAGCTCCCGAGGGGGACCGCTTTTCTATGGCTACACCTTC. This sequence encodes CASSRGGPLFYGYTF.

This clonotype has more than one count but fewer than ten. The genes are TRBV28 and TRBJ1-1; TRBD1 aligns across 7 bases. Germline V CDR1 and CDR2: MDHEN, SYDVKM. This CDR3 has 11 residues. The V gene end was trimmed by 10 bases and the J gene end by 7 bases; junction bases not matched to a gene: 6. In DNA form, the CDR3 reads TGTGCCACCACCGACAGGGTTGAAGCTTTCTTT. It translates to CATTDRVEAFF. Full variable domain (outside the CDR3, taken from reference TRBV28 and TRBJ1-1): DVKVTQSSRYLVKRTGEKVFLECVQDMDHENMFWYRQDPGLGLRLIYFSYDVKMKEKGDIPEGYSVSREKKERFSLILESASTNQTSMYLCATTDRVEAFFGQGTRLTVV.

Many counts were recorded for this clonotype. This sequence joins TRBV28 and TRBJ1-5, with 7 nucleotides matching TRBD1. CDR1 and CDR2 (germline): MDHEN, SYDVKM. V dropped 6 bases and J dropped 9; count of bases not matched to a gene: 17. The CDR3 covers 16 residues. In nucleotides, the CDR3 is TGTGCCAGCAGCAGACTTAGCTGGACAGGATCCTTGCCCCAGCATTTT. Protein product: CASSRLSWTGSLPQHF. Looking up the rest from reference TRBV28 and TRBJ1-5 gives the full variable domain: DVKVTQSSRYLVKRTGEKVFLECVQDMDHENMFWYRQDPGLGLRLIYFSYDVKMKEKGDIPEGYSVSREKKERFSLILESASTNQTSMYLCASSRLSWTGSLPQHFGDGTRLSIL.

The table lists this clonotype with many counts. The rearrangement uses TRBV11-2 and TRBJ2-3; D may correspond to TRBD1 or TRBD2 (5 bases each). The CDR3 sequence is 16 residues long. V lost 6 bases, J lost 2 bases, and 18 bases lay in between. Germline values: CDR1 SGHAT, CDR2 FQNNGV. CDR3 sequence (DNA): TGTGCCAGCAGGACCTGGGGACGGAAGACCACAGATACGCAGTATTTT. It yields the protein CASRTWGRKTTDTQYF.

This clonotype came up many times. The chain recombines TRBV12-5 with TRBJ2-7; 7 positions match TRBD1. CDR1 and CDR2 (germline): LGHNT, FRNRAP. V was clipped by 4 bases and J by 7 bases; unmatched bases: 16. The CDR3 runs 16 residues. CDR3 in DNA: TGTGCTAGTGGTTGGAACCGGACGACAGGGTCGAATGAGCAGTACTTC. As protein: CASGWNRTTGSNEQYF. Together with reference TRBV12-5 and TRBJ2-7, the CDR3 gives the full variable domain: DARVTQTPRHKVTEMGQEVTMRCQPILGHNTVFWYRQTMMQGLELLAYFRNRAPLDDSGMPKDRFSAEMPDATLATLKIQPSEPRDSAVYFCASGWNRTTGSNEQYFGPGTRLTVT.

At least ten counts were recorded for this clonotype. The V gene is TRBV2, the J gene TRBJ1-3; 8 bases are a match to TRBD1. Trimming took 3 bases from V and 4 from J; bases not matched to a gene: 2. The germline CDR1 and CDR2 sequences are SNHLY and FYNNEI. This CDR3 comprises 14 residues. The CDR3 nucleotides read TGTGCCAGCAGTGAGACAGGGGCCGGAAACACCATATATTTT. This encodes CASSETGAGNTIYF.

This clonotype was found many times. The gene calls are TRBV30 and TRBJ1-1; D might be TRBD1 (5 bases). V lost 2 bases to trimming and J lost 7 bases, with 8 bases between them. The CDR3 consists of 11 residues. Per germline, CDR1 GTSNPN and CDR2 SVGIG (reference sequence). DNA for the CDR3: TGTGCCTGGAGTCAGGGAAGTGAAGCTTTCTTT. Translated, it gives CAWSQGSEAFF.

The chain couples TRBV18 to TRBJ1-1, with 7 bases lining up with TRBD1. The CDR3 spans 14 residues. Trimming took 2 bases from V and 3 from J; bases not matched to a gene: 3. CDR1 KGHSH and CDR2 LQKENI come from the germline V gene. The CDR3 DNA reads TGTGCCAGCTCACCAGTCAGGGGGGACACTGAAGCTTTCTTT. Its protein is CASSPVRGDTEAFF.

This rearrangement joins TRBV27 to TRBJ2-1; 9 bases are shared with TRBD2. Germline lookup yields CDR1 MNHEY and CDR2 SMNVEV (reference sequence). J was trimmed by 4 bases and V by 7 bases; bases with no gene match: 5. This CDR3 has 14 residues. The CDR3 loop is CASTTSGSYNEQFF. The CDR3 region has the DNA TGTGCCAGCACCACTAGCGGGTCTTACAATGAGCAGTTCTTC.

The sample holds many counts of this clonotype. The chain couples TRBV10-2 to TRBJ1-2; D is undetermined. This CDR3 contains 13 residues. V was cut by 2 bases and J by 4 bases, with 8 bases left in between. Germline CDR1 and CDR2: WSHSY and SAAADI. The CDR3 is CASSEHSSYGYTF. CDR3 bases: TGCGCCAGCAGTGAGCACAGTAGCTATGGCTACACCTTC.

This clonotype was counted ten times or more. The chain has TRBV12-3 or TRBV12-4 and TRBJ2-3, with 8 bases aligning to TRBD2. The trim removed 3 bases at V and 5 bases at J, leaving 7 bases unmatched. The CDR3 is made up of 15 amino acids. The DNA of the CDR3 is TGTGCCAGCAGTTTGTGGGTAGCGGGAAGAGATACGCAGTATTTT. It yields the protein CASSLWVAGRDTQYF.

V and J are TRBV6-1 and TRBJ2-7; TRBD1 is a possible D gene (6 bases). Germline assignment: CDR1 MNHNS and CDR2 SASEGT. With 5 bases removed from V and 3 bases from J, the gap between germline ends came to 14 bases. The CDR3 covers 14 residues. This CDR3 reads CASSRGTGHYEQYF. In DNA form, the CDR3 reads TGTGCCAGCAGTAGGGGTACAGGGCACTACGAGCAGTACTTC.

This clonotype was observed a handful of times. This chain uses TRBV5-4 with TRBJ2-2, with D hard to call. The V end was cut by 1 base, the J end by 1 base, with 8 bases between. This CDR3 is 15 amino acids long. Germline CDR1 reads SGHNT; CDR2 reads YYREEE (reference sequence). This chain's CDR3 is CASSLFAENTGELFF. In DNA form, the CDR3 reads TGTGCCAGCAGCTTGTTCGCGGAGAACACCGGGGAGCTGTTTTTT. The full variable domain, with the rest looked up from reference TRBV5-4 and TRBJ2-2, is ETGVTQSPTHLIKTRGQQVTLRCSSQSGHNTVSWYQQALGQGPQFIFQYYREEENGRGNFPPRFSGLQFPNYSSELNVNALELDDSALYLCASSLFAENTGELFFGEGSRLTVL.

This clonotype was seen more than once but under ten times. The V call is TRBV11-3, the J call TRBJ1-2; D not certain. Per the germline V gene, CDR1 is SGHNT and CDR2 is YENEEA. V was clipped by 5 bases and J by 2 bases, with 21 bases between them. This CDR3 comprises 17 residues. This CDR3 is CASSVRNPGGSNYGYTF. The CDR3 region has the DNA TGTGCCAGCAGCGTTAGAAACCCGGGTGGCAGCAACTATGGCTACACCTTC.

A few counts support this clonotype. V and J are TRBV19 and TRBJ2-7, with D unclear. The CDR3 runs 14 residues. Trimming removed 5 bases from V and 0 bases from J, with 11 bases in between. Germline CDR1 reads LNHDA; CDR2 reads SQIVND (reference sequence). CDR3 nucleotides: TGTGCCAGTAGTGAGACTTCTAGCTCCTACGAGCAGTACTTC. Protein product: CASSETSSSYEQYF. The whole variable domain, remainder taken from reference TRBV19 and TRBJ2-7, is DGGITQSPKYLFRKEGQNVTLSCEQNLNHDAMYWYRQDPGQGLRLIYYSQIVNDFQKGDIAEGYSVSREKKESFPLTVTSAQKNPTAFYLCASSETSSSYEQYFGPGTRLTVT.